A selection of T cell receptor beta chains follows, all from one sample in a study of shared clonotypes between healthy human individuals. Only in-frame clones appear in the TCRdb table, and some are missing; sequencing was by immunoSEQ multiplex PCR. The sample carries 950,000 to 1,200,000 clones, approximately 75% recorded once. The sequencing input was memory CD4+ T cells from PBMCs. Receptors were obtained from a man in his late teens or twenties in good health. Some clones in this sample may be carry-over from other donors' samples. The CDR3 runs from the conserved cysteine through the conserved F or W. D genes are given only for firm matches. Only some rows state a clone size, as once, few, many or a class for expanded clones.

J gene: TRBJ2-7
clone size: -
D gene: TRBD2
V gene: TRBV5-1
CDR3 DNA: TGCGCCAGCAGCGGTCGGACTAGCGGGAGTTCTGGGGAGCAGTACTTC
CDR3 protein: CASSGRTSGSSGEQYF

J gene: TRBJ2-7
clone size: many
D gene: -
V gene: TRBV19
CDR3 DNA: TGTGCCAGTAGTTTCCGCCCGTTGAGCGAGCAGTACTTC
CDR3 protein: CASSFRPLSEQYF

J gene: TRBJ2-6
clone size: -
D gene: -
V gene: TRBV5-1
CDR3 DNA: TGCGCCAGCAGCTTGAAGTCTGGGGCCAACGTCCTGACTTTC
CDR3 protein: CASSLKSGANVLTF

J gene: TRBJ2-4
clone size: -
D gene: TRBD1
V gene: TRBV5-4
CDR3 DNA: TGTGCCAGCAGCTTTCACGGGACAGGGAACATTCAGTACTTC
CDR3 protein: CASSFHGTGNIQYF

J gene: TRBJ1-5
clone size: -
D gene: -
V gene: TRBV6-5
CDR3 DNA: TGTGCCAGCAGTTTGGCAGGTCGGAGCAATCAGCCCCAGCATTTT
CDR3 protein: CASSLAGRSNQPQHF

J gene: TRBJ2-1
clone size: few
D gene: -
V gene: TRBV10-3
CDR3 DNA: TGTGCCATCAGTGAACGGGAGAATGAGCAGTTCTTC
CDR3 protein: CAISERENEQFF

J gene: TRBJ2-7
clone size: -
D gene: -
V gene: TRBV5-1
CDR3 DNA: TGCGCCAGCAGCTTGACCGACGGGGGCCACGAGCAGTACTTC
CDR3 protein: CASSLTDGGHEQYF

J gene: TRBJ2-2
clone size: -
D gene: -
V gene: TRBV30
CDR3 DNA: TGTGCCTGGGGTACCGGGGAGCTGTTTTTT
CDR3 protein: CAWGTGELFF

J gene: TRBJ2-1
clone size: -
D gene: TRBD2
V gene: TRBV14
CDR3 DNA: TGTGCCAGCAGCCGGGGACTAGCGGGAGCTCATGAGCAGTTCTTC
CDR3 protein: CASSRGLAGAHEQFF

J gene: TRBJ1-1
clone size: -
D gene: -
V gene: TRBV5-1
CDR3 DNA: TGCGCCAGCAGCTTATCCGGAATGAACACTGAAGCTTTCTTT
CDR3 protein: CASSLSGMNTEAFF

J gene: TRBJ1-4
clone size: -
D gene: -
V gene: TRBV4-1
CDR3 DNA: TGCGCCAGCAGCCAAGCCCAGGGTGAAAAACTGTTTTTT
CDR3 protein: CASSQAQGEKLFF

J gene: TRBJ1-3
clone size: -
D gene: -
V gene: TRBV6-1
CDR3 DNA: TGTGCCAGCAGCCATAGGGTCTCTGGAAACACCATATATTTT
CDR3 protein: CASSHRVSGNTIYF